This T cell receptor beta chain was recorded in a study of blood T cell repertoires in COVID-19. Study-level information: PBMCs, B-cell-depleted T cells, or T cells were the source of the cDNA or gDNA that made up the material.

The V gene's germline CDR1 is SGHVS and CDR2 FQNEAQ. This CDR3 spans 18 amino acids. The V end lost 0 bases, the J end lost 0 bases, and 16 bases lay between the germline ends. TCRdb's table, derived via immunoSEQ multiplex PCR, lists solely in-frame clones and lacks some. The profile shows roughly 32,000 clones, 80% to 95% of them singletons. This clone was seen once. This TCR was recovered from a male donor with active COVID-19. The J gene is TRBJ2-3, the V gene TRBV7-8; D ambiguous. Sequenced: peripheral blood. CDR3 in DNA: TGTGCCAGCAGCTTAGCGGCTCTCTGGCAGGCAAGCACAGATACGCAGTATTTT. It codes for CASSLAALWQASTDTQYF.